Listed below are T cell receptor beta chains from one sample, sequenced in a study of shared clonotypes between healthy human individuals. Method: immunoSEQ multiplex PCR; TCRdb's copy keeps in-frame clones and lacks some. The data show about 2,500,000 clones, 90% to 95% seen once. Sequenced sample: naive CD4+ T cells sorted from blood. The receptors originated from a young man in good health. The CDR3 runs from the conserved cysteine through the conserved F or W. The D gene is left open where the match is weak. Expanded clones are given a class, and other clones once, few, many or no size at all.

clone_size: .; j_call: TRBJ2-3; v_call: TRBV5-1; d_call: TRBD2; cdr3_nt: TGCGCCAGCAGCTTGCAGGTAGCGGGAGGTGCCACAGATACGCAGTATTTT; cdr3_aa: CASSLQVAGGATDTQYF
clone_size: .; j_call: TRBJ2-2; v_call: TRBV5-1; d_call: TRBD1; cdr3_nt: TGCGCCAGCAGCCCCCCGGGACAGGAAGGGGGGGAGCTGTTTTTT; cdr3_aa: CASSPPGQEGGELFF
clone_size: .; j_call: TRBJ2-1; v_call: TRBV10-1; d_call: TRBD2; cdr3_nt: TGCGCCAGCAGCCAGACTAGCGGGGTTTTCAATGAGCAGTTCTTC; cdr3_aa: CASSQTSGVFNEQFF
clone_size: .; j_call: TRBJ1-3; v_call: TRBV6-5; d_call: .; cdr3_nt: TGTGCCAGTGGATTTAGCTCTGGAAACACCATATATTTT; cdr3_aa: CASGFSSGNTIYF
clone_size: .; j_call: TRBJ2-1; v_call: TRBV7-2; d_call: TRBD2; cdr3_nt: TGTGCCAGCAGCTACGAGCGGGGGGGCTACAATGAGCAGTTCTTC; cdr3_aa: CASSYERGGYNEQFF
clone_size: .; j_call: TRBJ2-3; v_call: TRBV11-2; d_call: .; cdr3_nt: TGTGCCAGCAGCTCACTACGGGGGGCAGGTACGCAGTATTTT; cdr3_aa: CASSSLRGAGTQYF
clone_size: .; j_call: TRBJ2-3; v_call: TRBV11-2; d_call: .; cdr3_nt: TGTGCCAGCAGCTTTGCTGCGGGGATTAGCACAGATACGCAGTATTTT; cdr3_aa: CASSFAAGISTDTQYF
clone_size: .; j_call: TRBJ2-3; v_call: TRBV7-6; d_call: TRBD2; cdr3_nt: TGTGCCAGCAGATTGGGACTAGCGGGAGGCACAGATACGCAGTATTTT; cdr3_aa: CASRLGLAGGTDTQYF
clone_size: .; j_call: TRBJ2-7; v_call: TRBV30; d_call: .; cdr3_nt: TGTGCCTGGTCCCAAAGCGAGCAGTACTTC; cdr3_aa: CAWSQSEQYF
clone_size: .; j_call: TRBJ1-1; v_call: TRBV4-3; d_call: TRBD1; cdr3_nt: TGCGCCAGCAGCCCGGTCATAGACAGGGGGAACACTGAAGCTTTCTTT; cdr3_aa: CASSPVIDRGNTEAFF
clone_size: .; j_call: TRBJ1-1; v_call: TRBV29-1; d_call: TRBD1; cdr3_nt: TGCAGCGTTGAAGATCAGGGGGCGAACACTGAAGCTTTCTTT; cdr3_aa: CSVEDQGANTEAFF
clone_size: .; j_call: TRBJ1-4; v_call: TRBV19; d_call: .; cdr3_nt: TGTGCCAGTAGCCAAACCGGGGGATCTAATGAAAAACTGTTTTTT; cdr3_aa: CASSQTGGSNEKLFF
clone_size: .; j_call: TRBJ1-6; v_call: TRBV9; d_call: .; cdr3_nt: TGTGCCAGCAGCGGGAGGACCTCCTCCTATAATTCACCCCTCCACTTT; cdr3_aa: CASSGRTSSYNSPLHF
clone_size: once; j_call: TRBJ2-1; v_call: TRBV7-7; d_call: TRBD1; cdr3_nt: TGTGCTAGCAGCTTAGTACAGGGGGCCTACAATGAGCAGTTCTTC; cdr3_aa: CASSLVQGAYNEQFF
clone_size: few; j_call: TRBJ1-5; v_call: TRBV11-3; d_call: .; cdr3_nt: TGTGCCAGCAGCTTAGACGGTAGGGATAGCAATCAGCCCCAGCATTTT; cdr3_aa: CASSLDGRDSNQPQHF